The 5 T cell receptor beta chains presented below share a single source sample, sequenced in a study of cytomegalovirus exposure and HLA in healthy donors. The PCR made use of 60 Vbeta and 13 Jbeta primers. Assay used: immunoSEQ multiplex PCR; TCRdb lists only in-frame clones, some missing. The table shows approximately 150,000 clones, with over 60% occurring only once. Sequencing was carried out using PBMCs. The receptors here all came from a woman under 40 in good health and CMV-seronegative.

J is TRBJ2-1 and V is TRBV6-1; TRBD2 agrees at 11 bases. CDR1 and CDR2 from the germline V gene are MNHNS and SASEGT. This CDR3 has 14 amino acids. J was trimmed by 13 bases and V by 7 bases; bases with no gene match: 12. Written as DNA, the CDR3 is TGTGCCAGCAACGCACCGGGACTAGCGGAATCTCAGTTCTTC. It translates to CASNAPGLAESQFF.

This clone was picked up a small number of times. The J gene is TRBJ2-3, the V gene TRBV7-6, with a tentative D call TRBD2 (5 bases). CDR1 is SGHVS and CDR2 is FNYEAQ in the germline V gene. V gave up 2 bases and J gave up 5 bases, with 17 bases separating them. This CDR3 is built from 16 residues. CDR3 amino acids: CASSLKDPLRVDTQYF. The DNA of the CDR3 is TGTGCCAGCAGCTTAAAAGACCCCTTGAGGGTAGATACGCAGTATTTT.

V is TRBV5-1 and J is TRBJ2-7, with D possibly TRBD2 on 6 matching bases. Germline values: CDR1 SGHRS, CDR2 YFSETQ. The V and J ends lost 3 bases and 0 bases respectively, with 13 bases between them. The CDR3 has 15 residues. In DNA, the CDR3 is TGCGCCAGCAGCTCGTCAGGGAGGAGCTCCTACGAGCAGTACTTC. It translates to CASSSSGRSSYEQYF. Full variable domain (missing parts from reference TRBV5-1 and TRBJ2-7): KAGVTQTPRYLIKTRGQQVTLSCSPISGHRSVSWYQQTPGQGLQFLFEYFSETQRNKGNFPGRFSGRQFSNSRSEMNVSTLELGDSALYLCASSSSGRSSYEQYFGPGTRLTVT.

CDR3 sequence (DNA): TGTGCCTGGAGTGTAGGGGGTCTTGAGACCCAGTACTTC. Its protein product is CAWSVGGLETQYF. V is TRBV30 and J is TRBJ2-5, with a possible D match to TRBD1 (6 bases). Per germline, CDR1 GTSNPN and CDR2 SVGIG (reference sequence). This CDR3 has 13 residues. Trimming pared 0 bases from V and 5 bases from J, leaving 10 bases between.

This clone has a handful of counts. V gene TRBV28 combines with J gene TRBJ2-2; 7 nucleotides line up with TRBD2. The V gene's germline CDR1 is MDHEN and CDR2 SYDVKM. The CDR3 sequence is 14 residues long. The trim removed 2 bases at V and 8 bases at J, leaving 5 bases unmatched. The CDR3 spells CASSLGTNPGELFF. CDR3 nucleotide sequence: TGTGCCAGCAGTTTAGGGACTAATCCGGGGGAGCTGTTTTTT. The complete variable domain, with remaining parts taken from reference TRBV28 and TRBJ2-2, reads DVKVTQSSRYLVKRTGEKVFLECVQDMDHENMFWYRQDPGLGLRLIYFSYDVKMKEKGDIPEGYSVSREKKERFSLILESASTNQTSMYLCASSLGTNPGELFFGEGSRLTVL.